Reported below is one T cell receptor (beta chain). Germline assignment: CDR1 SEHNR and CDR2 FQNEAQ (reference sequence). V dropped 3 bases and J dropped 1 base, with 21 bases sitting between them. The CDR3 runs to 18 residues. The sample belongs to a study of blood T cell repertoires in COVID-19. Study-level information: The samples span acute and convalescent COVID-19 from the United States, Italy and Spain.

Authors' data handling: Cell counts per sample came from amplifying reference gene primers. The assay was immunoSEQ multiplex PCR, and TCRdb's table has in-frame clones only and misses some. V, J and clone size are taken as reported in that table, and D and trimming were inferred from the DNA itself. Of just over 650,000 clones detected, over 80% appear once; the ten largest clones hold 0.2% to 0.3%. This TCR derives from a woman between 18 and 29 years old with acute or convalescent COVID-19. This chain connects TRBV7-9 to TRBJ1-2; D might be TRBD1 (6 bases). The sequencing sample was made of peripheral blood. The CDR3 sequence: CASSFGLRTVRLNYGYTF. DNA of the CDR3: TGTGCCAGCAGCTTCGGGCTCAGGACAGTCAGACTTAACTATGGCTACACCTTC. Complete variable domain (other parts from reference TRBV7-9 and TRBJ1-2): DTGVSQNPRHKITKRGQNVTFRCDPISEHNRLYWYRQTLGQGPEFLTYFQNEAQLEKSRLLSDRFSAERPKGSFSTLEIQRTEQGDSAMYLCASSFGLRTVRLNYGYTFGSGTRLTVV.